The clone carrying this T cell receptor (beta chain) came up many times. This record belongs to a study of low-dose radiotherapy and immunotherapy resistance in tumors. Study context: Treatment of Cohort 1 consisted of 0.5 Gy per fraction every 2 weeks, adding up to 6.5 Gy. Ipilimumab 1 mg/kg every six weeks, together with nivolumab 240 mg every two weeks, was given intravenously to patients.

The V end was cut by 0 bases, the J end by 7 bases, with 5 bases between. Per germline, CDR1 SGHTS and CDR2 YDEGEE. The CDR3 is 11 amino acids. First-strand cDNA used TRAV- and TRBV-specific primers, covering alpha and beta chains. With a V-primer adapter and a constant-region primer, TCRs were amplified for 20 PCR cycles. Using its own MiXCR run on the reads, TCRdb lists one record per CDR3 protein. The data contain 100,000 or so distinct CDR3 sequences, less than 25% of them singletons. The sample's time point: after trial treatment. Specified treatment: LDRT plus nivolumab, ipilimumab, low-dose cyclophosphamide and aspirin (RACIN trial). The study gave donors nivolumab, ipilimumab, aspirin, low-dose cyclophosphamide and low-dose radiotherapy.

Source: PBMCs, taken after low-dose radiotherapy plus immunotherapy. The chain joins TRBV5-8 to TRBJ2-7; D not resolved. This clonotype was obtained from a male donor with prostate cancer. The DNA of the CDR3 is TGTGCCAGCAGCTTGGTGGAGGAGCAGTACTTC. Its protein is CASSLVEEQYF.